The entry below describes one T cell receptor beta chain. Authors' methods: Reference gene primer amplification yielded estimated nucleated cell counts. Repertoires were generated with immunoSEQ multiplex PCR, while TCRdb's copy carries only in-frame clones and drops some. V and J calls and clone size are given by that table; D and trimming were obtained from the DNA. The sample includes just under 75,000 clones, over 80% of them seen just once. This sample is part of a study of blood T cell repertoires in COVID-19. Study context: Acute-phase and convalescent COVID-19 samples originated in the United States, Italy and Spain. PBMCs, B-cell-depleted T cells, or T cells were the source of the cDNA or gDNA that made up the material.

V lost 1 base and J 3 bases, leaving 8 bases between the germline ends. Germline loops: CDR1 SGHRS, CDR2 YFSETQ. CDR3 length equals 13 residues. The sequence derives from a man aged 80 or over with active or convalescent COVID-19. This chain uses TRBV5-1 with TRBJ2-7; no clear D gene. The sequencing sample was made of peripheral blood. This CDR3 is CASSLIDNYEQYF. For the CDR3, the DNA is TGCGCCAGCAGCTTGATTGACAACTACGAGCAGTACTTC.